These T cell receptor beta chains were read from a single sample in a study of cytomegalovirus exposure and HLA in healthy donors. Sequenced by immunoSEQ multiplex PCR; TCRdb stores in-frame clones only, minus some. The sample lists 100,000 to 150,000 clones; about 73% were seen once. What was sequenced was PBMCs. The receptors originated from a woman aged 45-60 years in good health and CMV-seropositive. The CDR3 runs from the conserved cysteine through the conserved F or W. Each record gives: J gene, D gene, clone size, V gene, CDR3 DNA, CDR3 protein. A D gene is named only where the DNA matches it firmly. The listing skips clone size in some rows; elsewhere it reads once, few, many or a size class.

>TRBJ2-5|NA|NA|TRBV4-1
TGCGCCAGCAGCCCTCAGGGGCTGGAAGAGACCCAGTACTTC
CASSPQGLEETQYF
>TRBJ2-7|NA|NA|TRBV29-1
TGCAGCGTTGTCGGGGACGAGCAGTACTTC
CSVVGDEQYF
>TRBJ1-4|TRBD1|NA|TRBV4-2
TGTGCCAGCAGCCAAGCCAGGACAGGGGGTGAAAAACTGTTTTTT
CASSQARTGGEKLFF
>TRBJ1-4|NA|NA|TRBV7-9
TGTGCCAGCACCAGCTTCTCCGGGGCTAATGAAAAACTGTTTTTT
CASTSFSGANEKLFF
>TRBJ2-3|TRBD2|NA|TRBV9
TGTGCCAGCAGCGGACGGGGGGCGGGGGGACTCACAGATACGCAGTATTTT
CASSGRGAGGLTDTQYF
>TRBJ2-3|TRBD2|NA|TRBV5-4
TGTGCCAGCAGCTTGGGGAGCGGGGGCCTAACGGGAACGCAGTATTTT
CASSLGSGGLTGTQYF
>TRBJ1-1|TRBD1|NA|TRBV6-5
TGTGCCAGCAGCCCAAACAGGGGGGAAGCTTTCTTT
CASSPNRGEAFF
>TRBJ1-5|NA|NA|TRBV7-9
TGTGCCAGCAGCGCAGGATCTCAGCCCCAGCATTTT
CASSAGSQPQHF
>TRBJ1-2|TRBD1|NA|TRBV5-6
TGTGCCAGCAGACTCGGGACAGGTCCCTATGGCTACACCTTC
CASRLGTGPYGYTF
>TRBJ2-5|TRBD2|once|TRBV18
TGTGCCAGCTCACCAATCCCACGCGGGGGGGCCGGGGAGACCCAGTACTTC
CASSPIPRGGAGETQYF
>TRBJ2-6|NA|few|TRBV27
TGTGCCAGCGGCCGGAGCTCTGGGGCCAACGTCCTGACTTTC
CASGRSSGANVLTF
>TRBJ2-5|NA|NA|TRBV29-1
TGCAGCGTTGCAGGGACTCGGGAGACCCAGTACTTC
CSVAGTRETQYF
>TRBJ2-3|NA|NA|TRBV30
TGTGCCTGGGCTGGGACTCCAGATACGCAGTATTTT
CAWAGTPDTQYF
>TRBJ2-7|NA|NA|TRBV6-4
TGTGCCAGCAGGAAAGGTCGGGGAGACGAGCAGTACTTC
CASRKGRGDEQYF
>TRBJ2-7|NA|NA|TRBV11-3
TGTGCCAGCAGCTTTACGGGTTACGAGCAGTACTTC
CASSFTGYEQYF
>TRBJ2-5|NA|NA|TRBV6-1
TGTGCCAGCAGTGAATTCGGAGAGACCCAGTACTTC
CASSEFGETQYF
>TRBJ1-2|NA|NA|TRBV29-1
TGCAGCACCAACCAGGGCCATGGCTACCCCTTC
CSTNQGHGYPF
>TRBJ1-2|NA|NA|TRBV19
TGTGCCAGTAGTCCCGGGTATGGCTACACCTTC
CASSPGYGYTF
>TRBJ1-1|NA|NA|TRBV6-5
TGTGCCAGCAAAAGAGACAGGTGGACTGAAGCTTTCTTT
CASKRDRWTEAFF
>TRBJ1-6|NA|few|TRBV6-6
TGTGCCAGCAGTTACTCGCGACAGAGCTCGGGTTCACCCCTCCACTTT
CASSYSRQSSGSPLHF
>TRBJ1-5|NA|NA|TRBV18
TGTGCCAGCTCACCGGGCCCTATTAGCAATCAGCCCCAGCATTTT
CASSPGPISNQPQHF
>TRBJ2-2|NA|NA|TRBV2
TGTGCCAGCAGTCAAACCATAGACACCGGGGAGCTGTTTTTT
CASSQTIDTGELFF
>TRBJ2-3|NA|NA|TRBV27
TGTGCCAGCAGTTTAGGGGCCAGCACAGATACGCAGTATTTT
CASSLGASTDTQYF
>TRBJ1-6|NA|NA|TRBV25-1
TGTGCCAGCAGTTTCGGGAGCTCCTATAATTCACCCCTCCACTTT
CASSFGSSYNSPLHF
>TRBJ1-3|NA|NA|TRBV9
TGTGCCAGCAGCGCGGGACATATGGACTCTGGAAACACCATATATTTT
CASSAGHMDSGNTIYF
>TRBJ1-4|NA|NA|TRBV10-3
TGTGCCATCAGGCCAGGGGACCTTAATGAAAAACTGTTTTTT
CAIRPGDLNEKLFF